The TCR beta chain described here comes from a study of breast tumors, draining lymph nodes, adjacent tissues. TCRdb processed the multiplex PCR reads anew with MiXCR; each CDR3 protein has one entry. The sample gives 190,000 or so distinct CDR3 sequences, around 33% of which show up once; approximately 4.3% is in the top ten. Trimming stripped 6 bases from V and 5 bases from J, with 14 bases between. The CDR3 is made up of 12 amino acids. CDR1 is DFQATT and CDR2 is SNEGSKA in the germline V gene (reference sequence). The lymph nodes were axillary draining lymph nodes from breast cancer patients. About this clonotype: No conserved phenylalanine or tryptophan ends this CDR3, so it is likely a read error.

This TCR was sampled from a female donor with breast cancer. Some clones in this sample may be carry-over from other donors' samples. The chain uses TRBV20-1 and TRBJ2-7; D is perhaps TRBD2 (6 bases). Sequencing used axillary lymph node tissue. CDR3: CSASQGGHEQYI. The DNA for the CDR3 is TGCAGTGCGTCGCAGGGAGGTCACGAGCAGTACATC.